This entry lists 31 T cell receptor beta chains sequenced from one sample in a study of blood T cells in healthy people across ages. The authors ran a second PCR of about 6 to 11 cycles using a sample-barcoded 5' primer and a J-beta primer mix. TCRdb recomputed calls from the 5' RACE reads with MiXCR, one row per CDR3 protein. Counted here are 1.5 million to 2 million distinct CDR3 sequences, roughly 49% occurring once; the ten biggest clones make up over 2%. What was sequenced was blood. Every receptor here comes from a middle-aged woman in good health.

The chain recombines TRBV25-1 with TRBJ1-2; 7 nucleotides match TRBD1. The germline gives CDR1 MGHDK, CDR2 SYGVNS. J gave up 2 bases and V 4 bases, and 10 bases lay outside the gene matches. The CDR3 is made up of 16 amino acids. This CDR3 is CASSAPSGTANYGYTF. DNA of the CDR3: TGTGCCAGCAGTGCGCCAAGTGGGACAGCCAACTATGGCTACACCTTC.

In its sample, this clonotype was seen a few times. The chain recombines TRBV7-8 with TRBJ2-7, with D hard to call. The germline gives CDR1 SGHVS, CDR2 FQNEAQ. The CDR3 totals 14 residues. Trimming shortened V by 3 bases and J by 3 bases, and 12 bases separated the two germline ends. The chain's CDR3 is CASSFGPDGYEQYF. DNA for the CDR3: TGTGCCAGCAGCTTCGGGCCGGATGGCTACGAGCAGTACTTC.

The CDR3 spells CASSYPDRDVTNEQFF. As DNA, the CDR3 is TGTGCCAGCAGTTACCCGGACAGGGATGTAACCAATGAGCAGTTCTTC. J is TRBJ2-1 and V is TRBV6-6, with 8 bases that match TRBD1. This CDR3 has 16 amino acids. The J segment lost 6 bases and the V segment lost 2 bases, leaving 9 bases of the junction unmatched. Germline V gene sequence: CDR1 MNHNY, CDR2 SVGAGI (reference sequence).

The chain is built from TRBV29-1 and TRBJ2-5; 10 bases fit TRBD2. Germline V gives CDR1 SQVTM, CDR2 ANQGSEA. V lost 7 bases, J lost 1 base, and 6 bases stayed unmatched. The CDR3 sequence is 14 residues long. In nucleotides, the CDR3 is TGCAGCGATAAAGCGGGGGGGATCCAAGAGACCCAGTACTTC. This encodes CSDKAGGIQETQYF.

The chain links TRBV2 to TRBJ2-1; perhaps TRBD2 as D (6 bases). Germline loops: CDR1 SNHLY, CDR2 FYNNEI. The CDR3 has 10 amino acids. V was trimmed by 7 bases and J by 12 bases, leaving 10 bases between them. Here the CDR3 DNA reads TGTGCCAGCACGGGAGCGGGGCAGTTCTTC. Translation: CASTGAGQFF.

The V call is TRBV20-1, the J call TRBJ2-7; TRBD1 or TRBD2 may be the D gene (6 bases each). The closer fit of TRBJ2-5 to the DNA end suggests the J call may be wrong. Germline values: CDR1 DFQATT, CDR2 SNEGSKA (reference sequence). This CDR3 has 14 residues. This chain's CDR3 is CSARDGRGHGTQYF. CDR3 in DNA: TGCAGTGCTAGAGACGGTCGGGGGCATGGGACCCAGTACTTC.

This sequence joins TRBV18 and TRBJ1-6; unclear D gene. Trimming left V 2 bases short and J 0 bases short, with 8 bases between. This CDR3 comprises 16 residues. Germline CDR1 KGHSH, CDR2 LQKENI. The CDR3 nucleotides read TGTGCCAGCTCACCAGTGGGTAGCTCCTATAATTCACCCCTCCACTTT. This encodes CASSPVGSSYNSPLHF.

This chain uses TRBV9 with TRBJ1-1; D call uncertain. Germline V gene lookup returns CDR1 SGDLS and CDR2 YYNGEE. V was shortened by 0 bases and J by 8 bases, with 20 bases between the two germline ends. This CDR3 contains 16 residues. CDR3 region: CASSVGSSSGAKEAFF. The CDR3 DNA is TGTGCCAGCAGCGTAGGATCGTCAAGTGGAGCTAAAGAAGCTTTCTTT.

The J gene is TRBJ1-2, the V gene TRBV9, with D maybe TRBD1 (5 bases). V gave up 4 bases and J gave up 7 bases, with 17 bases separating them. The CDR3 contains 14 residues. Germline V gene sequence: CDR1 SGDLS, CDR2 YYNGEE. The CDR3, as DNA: TGTGCCAGCAGCCGAACAACAGGTTGGCGTGGCTACACCTTC. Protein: CASSRTTGWRGYTF.

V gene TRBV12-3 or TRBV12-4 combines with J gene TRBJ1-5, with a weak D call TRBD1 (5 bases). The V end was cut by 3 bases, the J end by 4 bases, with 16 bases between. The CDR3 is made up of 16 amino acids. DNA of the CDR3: TGTGCCAGCAGTTTCGCGGCAGGGAGGGCGAATCAGCCCCAGCATTTT. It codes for CASSFAAGRANQPQHF.

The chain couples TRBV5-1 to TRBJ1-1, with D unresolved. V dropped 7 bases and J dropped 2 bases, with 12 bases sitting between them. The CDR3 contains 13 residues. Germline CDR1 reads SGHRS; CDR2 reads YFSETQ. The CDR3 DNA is TGCGCCAGCTTCCGCGGGCCTAACACTGAAGCTTTCTTT. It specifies CASFRGPNTEAFF.

As DNA, the CDR3 is TGTGCCAGCAGTTACTCTTTCGTGGGACAAGAGACCCAGTACTTC. Its translation: CASSYSFVGQETQYF. The chain links TRBV6-5 to TRBJ2-5; D gene unclear. CDR1 is MNHEY, CDR2 SVGAGI, per germline. V shed 0 bases and J shed 2 bases, with 10 bases lying between them. The CDR3 is 15 amino acids.

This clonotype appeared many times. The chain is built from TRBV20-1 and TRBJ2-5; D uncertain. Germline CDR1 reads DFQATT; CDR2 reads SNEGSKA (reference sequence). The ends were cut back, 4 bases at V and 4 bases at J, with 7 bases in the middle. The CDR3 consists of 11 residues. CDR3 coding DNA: TGCAGTGCTAACCGAGGAGAGACCCAGTACTTC. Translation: CSANRGETQYF.

The CDR3 sequence is CASHRTGSTGELFF. The CDR3 coding sequence is TGTGCCAGCCACAGGACAGGGTCCACCGGGGAGCTGTTTTTT. The rearrangement joins TRBV27 to TRBJ2-2; 8 nucleotides agree with TRBD1. Germline CDR1 and CDR2: MNHEY and SMNVEV (reference sequence). After removal of 8 bases from V and 4 bases from J, the junction contained 6 bases not matched to a gene. There are 14 residues in the CDR3.

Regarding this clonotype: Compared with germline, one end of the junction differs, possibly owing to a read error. Written as DNA, the CDR3 is TGTGCCAGCAGCGCGGGGACTAGCGGGTACACTGAGCAGTTCTTC. It translates to CASSAGTSGYTEQFF. The rearrangement uses TRBV9 and TRBJ2-1, with 12 bases lining up with TRBD2. Looked up from germline, CDR1 is SGDLS and CDR2 is YYNGEE. The CDR3 extends over 15 amino acids.

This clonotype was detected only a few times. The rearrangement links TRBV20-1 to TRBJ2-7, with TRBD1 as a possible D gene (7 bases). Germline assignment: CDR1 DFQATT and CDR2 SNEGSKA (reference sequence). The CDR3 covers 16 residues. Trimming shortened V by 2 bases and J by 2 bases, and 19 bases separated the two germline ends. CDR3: CSARKPSGRGAYEQYF. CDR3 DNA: TGCAGTGCTAGAAAGCCCTCTGGCAGGGGGGCCTACGAGCAGTACTTC.

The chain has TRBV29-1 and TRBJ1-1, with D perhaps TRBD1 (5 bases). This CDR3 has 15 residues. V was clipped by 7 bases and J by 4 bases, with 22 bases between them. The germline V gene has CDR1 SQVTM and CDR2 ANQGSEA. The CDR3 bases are TGCAGCGCCAGGACCGGGGCATCCCCCATCACTGAAGCTTTCTTT. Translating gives CSARTGASPITEAFF.

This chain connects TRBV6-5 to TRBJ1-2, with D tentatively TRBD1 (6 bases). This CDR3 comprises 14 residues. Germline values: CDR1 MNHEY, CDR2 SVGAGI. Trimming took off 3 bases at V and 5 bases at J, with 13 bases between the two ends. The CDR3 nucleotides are TGTGCCAGCAGTTATCAGGGGACGGAGTATGGCTACACCTTC. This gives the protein CASSYQGTEYGYTF.

CDR3 nucleotide sequence: TGTGCCAGCAGCTTAGCTATAGCGGGGGATGTCTCTGGGGCCAACGTCCTGACTTTC. Encoded protein: CASSLAIAGDVSGANVLTF. The chain is built from TRBV7-2 and TRBJ2-6; 9 bases agree with TRBD2. The V segment lost 0 bases and the J segment 0 bases; nucleotides outside the gene matches: 6. This CDR3 is 19 amino acids long. Germline V CDR1 and CDR2: SGHTA, FQGNSA.

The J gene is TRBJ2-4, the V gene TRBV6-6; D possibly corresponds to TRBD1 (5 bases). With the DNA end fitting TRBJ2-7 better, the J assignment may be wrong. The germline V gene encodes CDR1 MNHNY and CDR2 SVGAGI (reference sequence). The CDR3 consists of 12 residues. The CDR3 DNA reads TGTGCCAGCGGGATTCCAGGGAACGAGCAGTACTTC. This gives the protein CASGIPGNEQYF.

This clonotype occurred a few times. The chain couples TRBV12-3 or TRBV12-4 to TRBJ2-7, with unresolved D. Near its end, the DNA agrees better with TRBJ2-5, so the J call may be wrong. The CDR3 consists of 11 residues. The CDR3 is CASSMLETQYF. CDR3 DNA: TGTGCCAGCAGCATGTTAGAGACCCAGTACTTC.

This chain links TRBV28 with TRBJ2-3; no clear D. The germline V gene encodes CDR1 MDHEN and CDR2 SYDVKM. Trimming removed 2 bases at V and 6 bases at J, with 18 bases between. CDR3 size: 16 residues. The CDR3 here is CASSLGLPGQTDTQYF. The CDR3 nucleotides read TGTGCCAGCAGTTTAGGCTTACCGGGCCAAACGGATACGCAGTATTTT.

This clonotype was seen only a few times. In nucleotides, the CDR3 is TGCGCCAGCAGCCAAGATGAAAGACAGCCCCAGCATTTT. As protein: CASSQDERQPQHF. This sequence joins TRBV4-3 and TRBJ1-5; D gene ambiguous. Per germline, CDR1 LGHNA and CDR2 YSLEER. The CDR3 has 13 amino acids. Trimming stripped 0 bases from V and 7 bases from J, with 7 bases between.

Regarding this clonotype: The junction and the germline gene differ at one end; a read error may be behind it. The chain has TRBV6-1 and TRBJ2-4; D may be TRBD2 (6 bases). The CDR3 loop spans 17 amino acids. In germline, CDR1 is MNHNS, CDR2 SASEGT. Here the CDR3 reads CASREPIGGGAKNSQYF. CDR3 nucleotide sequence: TGTGCCAGCAGGGAACCAATTGGGGGAGGAGCCAAAAACAGTCAGTACTTC.

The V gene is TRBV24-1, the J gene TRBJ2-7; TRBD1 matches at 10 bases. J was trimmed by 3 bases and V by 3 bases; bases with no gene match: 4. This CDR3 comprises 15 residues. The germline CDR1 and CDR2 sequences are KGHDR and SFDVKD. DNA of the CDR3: TGTGCCACCAGTGATACCGGGACAGGGGTCTACGAGCAGTACTTC. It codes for CATSDTGTGVYEQYF.

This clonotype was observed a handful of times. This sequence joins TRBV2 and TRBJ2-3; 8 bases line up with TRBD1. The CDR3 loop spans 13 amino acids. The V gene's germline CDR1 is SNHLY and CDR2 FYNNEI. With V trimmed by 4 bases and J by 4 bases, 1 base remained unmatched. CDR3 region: CASSVTGADTQYF. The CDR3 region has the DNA TGTGCCAGCAGTGTGACAGGGGCAGATACGCAGTATTTT.

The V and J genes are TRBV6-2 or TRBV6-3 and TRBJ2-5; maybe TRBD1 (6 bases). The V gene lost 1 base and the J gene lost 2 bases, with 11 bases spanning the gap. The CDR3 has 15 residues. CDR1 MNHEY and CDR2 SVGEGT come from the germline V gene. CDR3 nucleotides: TGTGCCAGCAGTTACTTGACAGGCCTACAAGAGACCCAGTACTTC. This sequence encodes CASSYLTGLQETQYF.

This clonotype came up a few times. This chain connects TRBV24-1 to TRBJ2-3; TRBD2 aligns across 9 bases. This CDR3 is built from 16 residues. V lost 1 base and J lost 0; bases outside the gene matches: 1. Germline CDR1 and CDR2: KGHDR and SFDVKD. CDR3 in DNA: TGTGCCACCAGTGATTTTCTAGCGGGGAGCACAGATACGCAGTATTTT. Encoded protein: CATSDFLAGSTDTQYF.

The CDR3 DNA reads TGCAGTTCTTTCCCCGGACAGGCCGGGATGAATGAGCAGTTCTTC. Protein product: CSSFPGQAGMNEQFF. This chain links TRBV20-1 with TRBJ2-1; the match to TRBD1 covers 7 bases. With 8 bases clipped from V and 7 bases from J, the junction kept 17 bases outside the gene matches. The CDR3 extends over 15 amino acids. Germline CDR1 and CDR2: DFQATT and SNEGSKA (reference sequence).

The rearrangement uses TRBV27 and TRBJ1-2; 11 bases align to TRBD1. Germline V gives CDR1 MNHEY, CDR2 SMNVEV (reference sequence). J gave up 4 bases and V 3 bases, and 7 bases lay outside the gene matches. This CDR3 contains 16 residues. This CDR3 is CASSFSGQGASYGYTF. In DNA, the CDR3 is TGTGCCAGCAGTTTCTCCGGACAGGGGGCAAGCTATGGCTACACCTTC.

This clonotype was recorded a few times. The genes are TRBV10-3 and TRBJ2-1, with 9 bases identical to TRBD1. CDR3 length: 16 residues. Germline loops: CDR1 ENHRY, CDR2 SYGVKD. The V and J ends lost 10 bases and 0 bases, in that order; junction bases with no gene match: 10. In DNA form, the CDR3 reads TGTGCCACCGCGTCCCGGGACAGGGACTCCTACAATGAGCAGTTCTTC. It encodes CATASRDRDSYNEQFF.